This TCR beta chain emerged from a study of blood T cell repertoires in COVID-19. Background on the study: The cDNA or gDNA used as material had been derived from T cells, B-cell-depleted T cells, or PBMCs.

The CDR3 contains 14 residues. V dropped 2 bases and J dropped 1 base, with 10 bases sitting between them. Germline CDR1 reads SGHNT; CDR2 reads YYREEE (reference sequence). The data were produced by immunoSEQ multiplex PCR, yet TCRdb's version contains in-frame clones alone and is incomplete. The repertoire consists of 330,000 or so clones, with more than 70% occurring once and the leading ten covering approximately 4.1%. This receptor was obtained from a woman between 55 and 75 years old with COVID-19, enrolled during active disease. V is TRBV5-4 and J is TRBJ2-7; D is perhaps TRBD2 (5 bases). The sample comprised peripheral blood. CDR3 in DNA: TGTGCCAGCAGCTTTCGGGGTTCATCCTACGAGCAGTACTTC. Its translation: CASSFRGSSYEQYF.